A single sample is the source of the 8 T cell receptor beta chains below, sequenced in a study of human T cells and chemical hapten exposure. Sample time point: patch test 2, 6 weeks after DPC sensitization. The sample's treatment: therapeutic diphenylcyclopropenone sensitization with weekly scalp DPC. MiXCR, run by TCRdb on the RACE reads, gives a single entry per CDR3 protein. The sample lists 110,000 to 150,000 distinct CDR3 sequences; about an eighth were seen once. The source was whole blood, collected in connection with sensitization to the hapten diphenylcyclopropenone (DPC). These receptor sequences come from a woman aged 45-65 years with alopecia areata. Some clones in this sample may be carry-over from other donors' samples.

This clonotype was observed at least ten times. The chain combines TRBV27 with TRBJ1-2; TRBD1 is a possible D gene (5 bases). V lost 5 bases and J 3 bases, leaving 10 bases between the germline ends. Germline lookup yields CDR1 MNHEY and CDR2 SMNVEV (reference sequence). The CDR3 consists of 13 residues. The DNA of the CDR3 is TGTGCCAGCAGTGGGGCAGAGGACTATGGCTACACCTTC. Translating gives CASSGAEDYGYTF.

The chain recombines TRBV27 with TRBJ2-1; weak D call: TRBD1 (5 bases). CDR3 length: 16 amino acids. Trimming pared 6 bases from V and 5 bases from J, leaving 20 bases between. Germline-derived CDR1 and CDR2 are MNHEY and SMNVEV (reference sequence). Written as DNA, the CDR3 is TGTGCCAGCAGAAGATCGACAGCCCACCCGGACAATGAGCAGTTCTTC. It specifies CASRRSTAHPDNEQFF.

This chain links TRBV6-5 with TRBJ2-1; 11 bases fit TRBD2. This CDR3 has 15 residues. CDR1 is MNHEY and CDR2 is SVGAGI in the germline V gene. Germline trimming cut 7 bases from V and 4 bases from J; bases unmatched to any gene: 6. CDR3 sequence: CASNLAGGGYNEQFF. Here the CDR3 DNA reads TGTGCCAGCAACCTAGCGGGAGGAGGATACAATGAGCAGTTCTTC.

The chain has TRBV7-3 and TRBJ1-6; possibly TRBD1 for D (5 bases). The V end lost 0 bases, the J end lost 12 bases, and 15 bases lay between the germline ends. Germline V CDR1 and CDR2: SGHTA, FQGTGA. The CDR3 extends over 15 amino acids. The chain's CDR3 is CASSLTVDGGGPLHF. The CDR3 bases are TGTGCCAGCAGCTTAACGGTGGATGGGGGAGGACCCCTCCACTTT.

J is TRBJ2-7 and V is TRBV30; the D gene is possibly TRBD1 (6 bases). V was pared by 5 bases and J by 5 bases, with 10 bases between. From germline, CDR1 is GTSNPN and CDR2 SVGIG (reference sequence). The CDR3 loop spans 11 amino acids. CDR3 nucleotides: TGTGCCTGGCATGACAGGCACGAGCAGTACTTC. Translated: CAWHDRHEQYF.

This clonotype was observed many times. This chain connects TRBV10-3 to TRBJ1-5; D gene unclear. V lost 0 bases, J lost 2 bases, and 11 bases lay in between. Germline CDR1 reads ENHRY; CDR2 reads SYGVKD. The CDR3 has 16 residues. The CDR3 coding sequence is TGTGCCATCAGTGAGTCGGGCAGGAACCGCAATCAGCCCCAGCATTTT. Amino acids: CAISESGRNRNQPQHF.

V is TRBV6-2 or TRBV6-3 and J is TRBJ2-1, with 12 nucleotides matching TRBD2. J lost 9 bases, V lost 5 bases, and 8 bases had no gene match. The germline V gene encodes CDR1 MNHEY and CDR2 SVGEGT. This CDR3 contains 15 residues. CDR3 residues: CASSPLAGGPGEQFF. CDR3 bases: TGTGCCAGCAGTCCCCTAGCGGGAGGGCCCGGTGAGCAGTTCTTC.

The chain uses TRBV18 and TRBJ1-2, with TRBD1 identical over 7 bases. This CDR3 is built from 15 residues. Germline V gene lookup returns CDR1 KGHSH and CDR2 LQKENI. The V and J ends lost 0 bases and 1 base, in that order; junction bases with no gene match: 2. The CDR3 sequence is CASSPPAGGNYGYTF. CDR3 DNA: TGTGCCAGCTCACCACCGGCAGGGGGTAACTATGGCTACACCTTC.